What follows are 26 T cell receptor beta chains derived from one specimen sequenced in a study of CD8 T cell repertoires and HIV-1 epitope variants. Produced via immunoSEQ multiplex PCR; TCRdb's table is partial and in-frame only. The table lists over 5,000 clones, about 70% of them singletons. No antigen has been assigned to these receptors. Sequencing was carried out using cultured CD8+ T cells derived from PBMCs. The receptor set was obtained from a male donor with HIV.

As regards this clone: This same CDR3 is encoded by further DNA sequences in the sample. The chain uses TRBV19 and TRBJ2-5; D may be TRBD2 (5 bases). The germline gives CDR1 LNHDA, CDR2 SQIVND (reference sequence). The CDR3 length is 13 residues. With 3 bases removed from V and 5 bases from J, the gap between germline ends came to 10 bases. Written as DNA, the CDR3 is TGTGCCAGTAGTATTGGCAGAGGGGAGACCCAGTACTTC. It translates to CASSIGRGETQYF. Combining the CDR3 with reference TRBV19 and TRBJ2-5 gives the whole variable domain DGGITQSPKYLFRKEGQNVTLSCEQNLNHDAMYWYRQDPGQGLRLIYYSQIVNDFQKGDIAEGYSVSREKKESFPLTVTSAQKNPTAFYLCASSIGRGETQYFGPGTRLLVL.

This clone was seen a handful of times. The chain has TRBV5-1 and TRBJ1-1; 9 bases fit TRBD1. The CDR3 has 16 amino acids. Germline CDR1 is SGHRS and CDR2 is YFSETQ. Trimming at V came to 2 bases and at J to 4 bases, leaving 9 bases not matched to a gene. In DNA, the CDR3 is TGCGCCAGCAGCTTAATCCGACAGGGGGGGAGCACTGAAGCTTTCTTT. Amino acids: CASSLIRQGGSTEAFF.

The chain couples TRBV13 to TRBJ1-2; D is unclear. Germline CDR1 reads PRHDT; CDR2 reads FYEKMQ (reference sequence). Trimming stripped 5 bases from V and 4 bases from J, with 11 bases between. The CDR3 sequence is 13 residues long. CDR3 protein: CASSLDPFYGYTF. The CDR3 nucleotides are TGTGCCAGCAGCCTAGATCCGTTCTATGGCTACACCTTC.

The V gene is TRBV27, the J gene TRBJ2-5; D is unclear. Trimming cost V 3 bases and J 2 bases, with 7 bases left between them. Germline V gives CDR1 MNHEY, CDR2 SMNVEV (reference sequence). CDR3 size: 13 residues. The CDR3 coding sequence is TGTGCCAGCAGTTTGCCTGGGCAAGAGACCCAGTACTTC. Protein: CASSLPGQETQYF.

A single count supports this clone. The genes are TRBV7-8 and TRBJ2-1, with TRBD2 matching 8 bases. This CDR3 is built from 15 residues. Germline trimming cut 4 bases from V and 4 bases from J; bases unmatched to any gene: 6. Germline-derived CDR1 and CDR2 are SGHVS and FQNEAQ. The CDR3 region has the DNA TGTGCCAGCAGCTCGACTAGCGTAGTATACAATGAGCAGTTCTTC. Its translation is CASSSTSVVYNEQFF.

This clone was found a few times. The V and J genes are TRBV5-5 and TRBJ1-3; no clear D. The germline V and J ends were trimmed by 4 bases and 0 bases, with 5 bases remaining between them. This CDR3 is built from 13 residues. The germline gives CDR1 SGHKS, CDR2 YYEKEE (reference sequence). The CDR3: CASSASSGNTIYF. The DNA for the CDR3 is TGTGCCAGCAGCGCAAGCTCTGGAAACACCATATATTTT.

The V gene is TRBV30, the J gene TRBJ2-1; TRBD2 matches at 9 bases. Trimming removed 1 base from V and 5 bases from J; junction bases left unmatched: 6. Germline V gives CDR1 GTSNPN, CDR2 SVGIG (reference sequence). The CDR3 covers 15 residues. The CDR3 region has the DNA TGTGCCTGGAGTGCATCCCGGACTAGCGACAATGAGCAGTTCTTC. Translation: CAWSASRTSDNEQFF.

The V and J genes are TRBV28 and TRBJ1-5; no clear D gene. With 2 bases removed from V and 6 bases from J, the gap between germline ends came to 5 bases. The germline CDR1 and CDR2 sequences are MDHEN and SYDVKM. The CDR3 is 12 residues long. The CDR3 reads CASSLEVQPQHF. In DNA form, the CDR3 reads TGTGCCAGCAGTTTAGAAGTTCAGCCCCAGCATTTT.

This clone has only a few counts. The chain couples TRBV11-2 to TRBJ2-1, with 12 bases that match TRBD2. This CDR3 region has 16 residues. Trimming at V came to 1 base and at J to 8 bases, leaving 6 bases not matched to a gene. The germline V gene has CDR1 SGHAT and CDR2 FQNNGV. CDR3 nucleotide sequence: TGTGCCAGCAGCTTAGGACTAGCGGGAGATCGGGATGAGCAGTTCTTC. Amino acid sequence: CASSLGLAGDRDEQFF.

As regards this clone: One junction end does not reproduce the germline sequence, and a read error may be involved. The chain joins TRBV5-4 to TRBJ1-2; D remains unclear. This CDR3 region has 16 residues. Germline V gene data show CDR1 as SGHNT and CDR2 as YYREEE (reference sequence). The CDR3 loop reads CASSQDPPDLDYGYTF. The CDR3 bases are TGCGCCAGCAGCCAAGATCCCCCAGACTTGGACTATGGCTACACCTTC. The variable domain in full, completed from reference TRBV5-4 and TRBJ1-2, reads ETGVTQSPTHLIKTRGQQVTLRCSSQSGHNTVSWYQQALGQGPQFIFQYYREEENGRGNFPPRFSGLQFPNYSSELNVNALELDDSALYLCASSQDPPDLDYGYTFGSGTRLTVV.

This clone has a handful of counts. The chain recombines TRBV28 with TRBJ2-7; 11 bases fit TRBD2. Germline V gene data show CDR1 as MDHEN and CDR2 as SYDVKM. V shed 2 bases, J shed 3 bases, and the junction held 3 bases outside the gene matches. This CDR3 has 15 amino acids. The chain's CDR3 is CASSLLAGGLYEQYF. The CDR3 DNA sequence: TGTGCCAGCAGTTTACTAGCGGGGGGTCTCTACGAGCAGTACTTC.

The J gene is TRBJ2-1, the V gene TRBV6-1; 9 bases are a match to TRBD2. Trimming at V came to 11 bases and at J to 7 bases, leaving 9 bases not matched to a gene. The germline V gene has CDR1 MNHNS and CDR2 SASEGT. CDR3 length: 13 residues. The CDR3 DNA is TGTGCCTGCCAAGTAGCGGGAGAAAATGAGCAGTTCTTC. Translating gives CACQVAGENEQFF.

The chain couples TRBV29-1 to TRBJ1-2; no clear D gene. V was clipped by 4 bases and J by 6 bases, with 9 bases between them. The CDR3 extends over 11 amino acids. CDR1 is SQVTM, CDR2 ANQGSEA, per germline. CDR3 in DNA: TGCAGCGTTGCAACAGACGATGGCTACACCTTC. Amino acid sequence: CSVATDDGYTF.

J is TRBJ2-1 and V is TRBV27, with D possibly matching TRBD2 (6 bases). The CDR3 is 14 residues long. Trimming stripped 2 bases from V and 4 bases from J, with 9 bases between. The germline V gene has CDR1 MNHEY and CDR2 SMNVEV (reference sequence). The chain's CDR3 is CASSLGDSYNEQFF. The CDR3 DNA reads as TGTGCCAGCAGTTTAGGGGACTCGTACAATGAGCAGTTCTTC.

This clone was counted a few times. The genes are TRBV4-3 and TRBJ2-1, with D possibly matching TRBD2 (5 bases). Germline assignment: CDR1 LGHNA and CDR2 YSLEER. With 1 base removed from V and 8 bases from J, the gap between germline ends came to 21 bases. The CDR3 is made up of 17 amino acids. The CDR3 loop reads CASSQAPLPLDLDEQFF. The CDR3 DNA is TGCGCCAGCAGCCAAGCCCCCCTACCACTAGATCTAGATGAGCAGTTCTTC.

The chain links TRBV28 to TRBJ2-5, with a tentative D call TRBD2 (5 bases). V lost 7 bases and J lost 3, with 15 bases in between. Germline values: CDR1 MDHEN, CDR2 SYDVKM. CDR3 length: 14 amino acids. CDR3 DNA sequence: TGTGCCAGCATTGCCGAGGACGGGGAAGAGACCCAGTACTTC. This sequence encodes CASIAEDGEETQYF.

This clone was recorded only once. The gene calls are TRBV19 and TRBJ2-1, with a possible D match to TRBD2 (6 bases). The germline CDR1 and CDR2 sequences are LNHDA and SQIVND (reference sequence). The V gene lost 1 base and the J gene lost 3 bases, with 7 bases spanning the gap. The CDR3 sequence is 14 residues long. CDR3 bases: TGTGCCAGTAGTATAGTGGGGGGCTACAATGAGCAGTTCTTC. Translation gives CASSIVGGYNEQFF.

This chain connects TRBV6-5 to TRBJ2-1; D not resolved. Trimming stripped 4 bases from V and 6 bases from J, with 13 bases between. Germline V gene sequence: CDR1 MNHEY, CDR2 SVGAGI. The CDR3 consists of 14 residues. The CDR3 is CASSSLGRSNEQFF. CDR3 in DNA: TGTGCCAGCAGTTCCCTCGGCAGGTCCAATGAGCAGTTCTTC.

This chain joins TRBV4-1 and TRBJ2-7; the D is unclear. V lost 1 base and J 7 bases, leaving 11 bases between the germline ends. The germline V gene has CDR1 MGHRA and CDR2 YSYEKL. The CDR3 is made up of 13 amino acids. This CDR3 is CASSQGLGLEQYF. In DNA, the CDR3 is TGCGCCAGCAGCCAAGGATTGGGCTTGGAGCAGTACTTC.

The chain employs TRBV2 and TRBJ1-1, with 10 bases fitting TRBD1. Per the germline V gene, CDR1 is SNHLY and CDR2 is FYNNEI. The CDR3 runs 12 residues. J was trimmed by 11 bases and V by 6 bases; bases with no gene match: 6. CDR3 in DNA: TGTGCCAGCAGGCGACAGGGGGCGGGGGCTTTCTTT. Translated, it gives CASRRQGAGAFF. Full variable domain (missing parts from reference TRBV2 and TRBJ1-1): EPEVTQTPSHQVTQMGQEVILRCVPISNHLYFYWYRQILGQKVEFLVSFYNNEISEKSEIFDDQFSVERPDGSNFTLKIRSTKLEDSAMYFCASRRQGAGAFFGQGTRLTVV.

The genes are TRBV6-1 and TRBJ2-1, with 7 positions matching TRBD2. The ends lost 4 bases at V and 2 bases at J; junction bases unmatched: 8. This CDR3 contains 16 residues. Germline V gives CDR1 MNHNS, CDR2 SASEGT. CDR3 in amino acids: CASSAGTKTPYNEQFF. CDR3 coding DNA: TGTGCCAGCAGTGCTGGGACTAAAACTCCCTACAATGAGCAGTTCTTC.

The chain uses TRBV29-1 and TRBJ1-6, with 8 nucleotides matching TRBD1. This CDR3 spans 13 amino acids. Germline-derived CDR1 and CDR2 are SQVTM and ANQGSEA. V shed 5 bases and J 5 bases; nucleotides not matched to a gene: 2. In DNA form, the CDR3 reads TGCAGCGTTAGGGGACAGGATAATTCACCCCTCCACTTT. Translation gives CSVRGQDNSPLHF.

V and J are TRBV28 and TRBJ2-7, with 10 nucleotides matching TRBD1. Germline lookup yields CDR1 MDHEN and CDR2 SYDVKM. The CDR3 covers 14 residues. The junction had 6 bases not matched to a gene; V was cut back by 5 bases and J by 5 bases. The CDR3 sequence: CASSGSGTGDEQYF. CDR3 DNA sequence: TGTGCCAGCAGTGGATCCGGGACAGGGGACGAGCAGTACTTC.

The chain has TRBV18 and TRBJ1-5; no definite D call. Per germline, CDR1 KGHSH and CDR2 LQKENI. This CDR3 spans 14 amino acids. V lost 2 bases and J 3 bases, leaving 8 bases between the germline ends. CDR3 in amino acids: CASSPGSDNQPQHF. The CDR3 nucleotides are TGTGCCAGCTCACCAGGGAGTGACAATCAGCCCCAGCATTTT.

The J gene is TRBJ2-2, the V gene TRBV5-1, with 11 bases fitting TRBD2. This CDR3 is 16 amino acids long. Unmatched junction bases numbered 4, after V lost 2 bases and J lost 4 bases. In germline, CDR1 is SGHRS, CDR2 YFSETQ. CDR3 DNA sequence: TGCGCCAGCAGCTTAATAGCGGGAGGGTCCACCGGGGAGCTGTTTTTT. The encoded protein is CASSLIAGGSTGELFF.

The CDR3 reads CASSYLGTAYEQYF. The CDR3 region has the DNA TGTGCCAGCAGCTACCTTGGGACGGCCTACGAGCAGTACTTC. V and J are TRBV11-2 and TRBJ2-7; D tentatively fits TRBD1 or TRBD2 (5 bases each). The CDR3 is made up of 14 amino acids. Germline V lookup: CDR1 SGHAT, CDR2 FQNNGV. The V end was cut by 4 bases, the J end by 2 bases, with 12 bases between.